In its sample, the clone carrying this TCR beta chain was seen a few times. Its antigen is not identified. An equimolar mix of two oligonucleotides served as the beta constant-region primer for TRBC1 and TRBC2. Four rounds of PCR amplified the ligated cDNA using nested alpha and beta constant-region primers plus SP2. From the UMI-ligation and nested PCR reads, TCRdb called clonotypes with MiXCR, one entry per CDR3 protein. Of tens of thousands of distinct CDR3 sequences listed, roughly 10% were seen once; the top ten hold 0.12% to 0.15%. The data were taken from a study of naive and memory T cell subsets. The V gene's germline CDR1 is SNHLY and CDR2 FYNNEI. The CDR3 is 13 residues long. Trimming took off 5 bases at V and 6 bases at J, with 12 bases between the two ends. Study-wide points: Naive repertoires, especially CD8, held a few larger clonotypes, possibly memory cells re-expressing CD45RA.

The receptor's source is a human donor in good health. The V call is TRBV2, the J call TRBJ2-3; the D gene could be TRBD1 or TRBD2 (5 bases each). The sequencing sample was made of naive CD4+ T cells from blood. The CDR3 spells CASSLSEGDTQYF. CDR3 DNA sequence: TGTGCCAGCAGTCTATCCGAGGGGGATACGCAGTATTTT.